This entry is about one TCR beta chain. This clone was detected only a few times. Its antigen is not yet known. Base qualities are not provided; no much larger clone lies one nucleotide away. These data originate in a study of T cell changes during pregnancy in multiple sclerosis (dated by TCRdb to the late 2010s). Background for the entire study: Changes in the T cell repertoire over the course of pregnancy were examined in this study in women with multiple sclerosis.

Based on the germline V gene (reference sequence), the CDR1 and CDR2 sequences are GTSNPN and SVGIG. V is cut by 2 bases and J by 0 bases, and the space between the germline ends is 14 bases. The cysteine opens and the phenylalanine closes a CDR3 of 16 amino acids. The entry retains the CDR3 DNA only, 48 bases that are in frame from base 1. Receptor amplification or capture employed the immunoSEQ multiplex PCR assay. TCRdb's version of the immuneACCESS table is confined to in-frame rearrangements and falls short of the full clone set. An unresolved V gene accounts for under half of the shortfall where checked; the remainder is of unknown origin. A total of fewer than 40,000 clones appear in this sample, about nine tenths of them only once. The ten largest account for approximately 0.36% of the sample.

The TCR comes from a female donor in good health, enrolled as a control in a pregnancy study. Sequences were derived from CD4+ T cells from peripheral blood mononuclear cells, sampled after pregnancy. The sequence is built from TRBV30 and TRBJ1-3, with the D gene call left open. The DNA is TGTGCCTGGAGTTTCACAAGGACTAGCTCTGGAAACACCATATATTTT. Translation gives CAWSFTRTSSGNTIYF.